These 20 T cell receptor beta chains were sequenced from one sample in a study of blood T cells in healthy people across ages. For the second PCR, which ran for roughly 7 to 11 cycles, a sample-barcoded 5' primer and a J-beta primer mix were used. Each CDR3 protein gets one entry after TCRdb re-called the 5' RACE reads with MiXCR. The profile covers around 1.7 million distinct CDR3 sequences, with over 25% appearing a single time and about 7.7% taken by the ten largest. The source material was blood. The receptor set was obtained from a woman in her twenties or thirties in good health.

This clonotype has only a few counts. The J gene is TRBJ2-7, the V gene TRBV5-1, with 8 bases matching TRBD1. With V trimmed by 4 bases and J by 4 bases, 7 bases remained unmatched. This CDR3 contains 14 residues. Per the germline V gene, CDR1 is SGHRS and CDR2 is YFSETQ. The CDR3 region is CASSQTGEEYEQYF. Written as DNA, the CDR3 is TGCGCCAGCAGCCAGACAGGGGAGGAGTACGAGCAGTACTTC.

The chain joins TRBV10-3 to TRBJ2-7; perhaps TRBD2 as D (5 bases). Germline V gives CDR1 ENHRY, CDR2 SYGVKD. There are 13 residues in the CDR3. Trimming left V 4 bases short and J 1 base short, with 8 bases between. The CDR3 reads CAISGVASYEQYF. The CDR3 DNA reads TGTGCCATCAGTGGGGTAGCGTCCTACGAGCAGTACTTC.

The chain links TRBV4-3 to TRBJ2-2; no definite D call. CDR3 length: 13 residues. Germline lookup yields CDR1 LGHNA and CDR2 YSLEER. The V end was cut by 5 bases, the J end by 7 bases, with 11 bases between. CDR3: CASSAQTDGELFF. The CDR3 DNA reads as TGCGCCAGCAGCGCACAAACCGACGGGGAGCTGTTTTTT.

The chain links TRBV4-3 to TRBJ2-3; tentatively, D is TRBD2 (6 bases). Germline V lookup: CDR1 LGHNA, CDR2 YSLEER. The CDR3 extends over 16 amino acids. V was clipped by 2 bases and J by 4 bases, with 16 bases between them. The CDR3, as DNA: TGCGCCAGCAGCCAAAAAACAGGAGGGCCTGCAGATACGCAGTATTTT. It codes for CASSQKTGGPADTQYF.

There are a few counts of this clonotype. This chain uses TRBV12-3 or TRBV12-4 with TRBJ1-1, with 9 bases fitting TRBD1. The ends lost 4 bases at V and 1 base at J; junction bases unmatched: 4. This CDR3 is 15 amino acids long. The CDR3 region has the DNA TGTGCCAGCAGTTCCGAGGACAGGGGGAACACTGAAGCTTTCTTT. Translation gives CASSSEDRGNTEAFF.

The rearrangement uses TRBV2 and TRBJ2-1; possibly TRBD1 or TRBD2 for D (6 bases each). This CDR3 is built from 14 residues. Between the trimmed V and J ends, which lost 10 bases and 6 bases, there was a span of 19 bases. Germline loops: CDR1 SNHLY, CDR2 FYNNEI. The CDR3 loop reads CATSTGGVFNEQFF. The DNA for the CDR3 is TGTGCCACCTCGACAGGAGGGGTTTTCAATGAGCAGTTCTTC.

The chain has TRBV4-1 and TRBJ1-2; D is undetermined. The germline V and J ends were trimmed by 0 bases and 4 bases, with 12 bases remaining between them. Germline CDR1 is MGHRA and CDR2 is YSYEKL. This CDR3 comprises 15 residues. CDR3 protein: CASSQDDGIFYGYTF. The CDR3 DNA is TGCGCCAGCAGCCAAGACGATGGAATTTTCTATGGCTACACCTTC.

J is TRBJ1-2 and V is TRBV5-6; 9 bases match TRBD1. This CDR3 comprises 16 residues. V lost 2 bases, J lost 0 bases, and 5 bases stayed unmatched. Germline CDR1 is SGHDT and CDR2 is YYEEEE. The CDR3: CASSFGTGSPNYGYTF. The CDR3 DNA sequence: TGTGCCAGCAGCTTCGGGACAGGGTCTCCTAACTATGGCTACACCTTC.

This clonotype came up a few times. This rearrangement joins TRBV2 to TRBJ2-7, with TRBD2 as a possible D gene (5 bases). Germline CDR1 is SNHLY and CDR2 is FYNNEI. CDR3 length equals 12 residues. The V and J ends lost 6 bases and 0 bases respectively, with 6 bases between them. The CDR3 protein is CASRTTSYEQYF. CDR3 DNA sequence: TGTGCCAGCAGGACTACCTCCTACGAGCAGTACTTC.

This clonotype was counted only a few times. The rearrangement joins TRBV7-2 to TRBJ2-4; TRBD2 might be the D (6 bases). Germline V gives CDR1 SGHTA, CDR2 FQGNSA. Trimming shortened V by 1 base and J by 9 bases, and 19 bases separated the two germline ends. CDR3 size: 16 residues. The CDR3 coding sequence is TGTGCCAGCAGCTTAGGGAGGACGGAGGGCCTACTCATTCAGTACTTC. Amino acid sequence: CASSLGRTEGLLIQYF.

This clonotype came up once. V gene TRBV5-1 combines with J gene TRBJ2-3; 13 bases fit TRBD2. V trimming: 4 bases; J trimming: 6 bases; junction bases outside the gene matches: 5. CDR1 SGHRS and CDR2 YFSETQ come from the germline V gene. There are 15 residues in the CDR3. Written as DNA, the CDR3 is TGCGCCAGCAGCCCGGGACTAGCGGGATGGGATACGCAGTATTTT. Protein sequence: CASSPGLAGWDTQYF.

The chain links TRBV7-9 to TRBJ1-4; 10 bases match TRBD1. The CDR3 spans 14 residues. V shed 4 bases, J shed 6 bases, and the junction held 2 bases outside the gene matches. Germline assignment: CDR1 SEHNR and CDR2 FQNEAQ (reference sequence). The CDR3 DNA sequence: TGTGCCAGCAGCTACGGGACAGGGGATGAAAAACTGTTTTTT. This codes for CASSYGTGDEKLFF.

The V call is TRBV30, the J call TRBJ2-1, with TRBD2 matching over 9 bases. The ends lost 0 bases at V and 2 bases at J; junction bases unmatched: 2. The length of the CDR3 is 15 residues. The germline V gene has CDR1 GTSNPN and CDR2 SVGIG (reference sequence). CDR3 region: CAWSVLAGTYNEQFF. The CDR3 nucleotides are TGTGCCTGGAGTGTACTAGCGGGTACCTACAATGAGCAGTTCTTC.

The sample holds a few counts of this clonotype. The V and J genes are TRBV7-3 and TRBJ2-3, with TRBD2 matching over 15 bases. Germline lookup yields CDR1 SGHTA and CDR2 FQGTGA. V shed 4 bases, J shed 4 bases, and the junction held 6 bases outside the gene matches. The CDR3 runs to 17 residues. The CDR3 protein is CASSSRTSGGAADTQYF. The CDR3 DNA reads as TGTGCCAGCAGCTCAAGGACTAGCGGGGGGGCTGCAGATACGCAGTATTTT.

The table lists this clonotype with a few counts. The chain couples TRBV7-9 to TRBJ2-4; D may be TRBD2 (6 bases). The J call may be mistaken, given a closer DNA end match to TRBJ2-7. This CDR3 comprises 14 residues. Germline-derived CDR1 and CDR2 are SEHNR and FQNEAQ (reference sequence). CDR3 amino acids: CASTLSGREDEQYF. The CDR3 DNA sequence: TGTGCCAGCACCCTATCCGGCAGGGAGGACGAGCAGTACTTC.

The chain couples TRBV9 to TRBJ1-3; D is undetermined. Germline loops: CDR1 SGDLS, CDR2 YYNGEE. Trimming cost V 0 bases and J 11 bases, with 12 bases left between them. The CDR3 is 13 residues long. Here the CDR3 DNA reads TGTGCCAGCAGCGTAGGTCACAAATCTGCCATATATTTT. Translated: CASSVGHKSAIYF.

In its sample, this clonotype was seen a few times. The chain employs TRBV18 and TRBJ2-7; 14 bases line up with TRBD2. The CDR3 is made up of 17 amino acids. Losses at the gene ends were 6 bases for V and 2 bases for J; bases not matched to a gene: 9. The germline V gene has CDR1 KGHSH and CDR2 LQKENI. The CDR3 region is CASSTGTSGSSTYEQYF. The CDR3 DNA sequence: TGTGCCAGCTCGACCGGGACTAGCGGGAGTTCGACCTACGAGCAGTACTTC.

The CDR3 loop is CASSFTDPGYEQYF. The CDR3 DNA reads as TGTGCCAGCAGCTTCACGGACCCTGGGTACGAGCAGTACTTC. V usage is TRBV7-9 and J usage is TRBJ2-7; no firm D call. This CDR3 contains 14 residues. V lost 3 bases to trimming and J lost 4 bases, with 13 bases between them. Germline values: CDR1 SEHNR, CDR2 FQNEAQ (reference sequence).

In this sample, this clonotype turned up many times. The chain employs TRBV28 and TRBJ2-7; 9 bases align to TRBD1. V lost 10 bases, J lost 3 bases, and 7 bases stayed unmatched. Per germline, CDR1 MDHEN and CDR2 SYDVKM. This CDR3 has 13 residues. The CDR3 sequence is CATRDRDFYEQYF. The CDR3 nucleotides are TGTGCCACCCGGGACAGGGACTTCTACGAGCAGTACTTC.

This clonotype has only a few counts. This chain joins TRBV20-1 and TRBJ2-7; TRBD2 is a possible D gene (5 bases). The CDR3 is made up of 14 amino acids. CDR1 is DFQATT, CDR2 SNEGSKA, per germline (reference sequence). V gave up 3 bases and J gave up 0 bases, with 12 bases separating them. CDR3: CSARPKRSSYEQYF. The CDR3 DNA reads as TGCAGTGCTAGGCCCAAGCGGAGCTCCTACGAGCAGTACTTC.